These 6 T cell receptor beta chains were sequenced from one sample in a study of tumor-infiltrating lymphocytes in primary liver carcinoma. The study co-extracted DNA and RNA from 20-30 mg of unsorted bulk tissue. A constant-region primer served to make TCR beta cDNA from roughly 480 ng total RNA. Libraries for TCR beta were built through three nested multiplex PCR rounds, which together made up a slightly modified ARM-PCR procedure. Investigators reported that the first two PCR rounds, at 9 to 11 cycles each, used TRBV1-TRBV30 forward primers with a C-beta reverse primer. TCRdb processed the multiplex PCR reads anew with MiXCR; each CDR3 protein has one entry. Here the sample spans 100,000 to 150,000 distinct CDR3 sequences, 50% to 70% being singletons. The sequencing input was liver tumor tissue from sampling region 1. Subset reported: tumor region T1, superior pole. The source of these receptors is a woman aged 55-70 years with primary liver carcinoma and hepatitis B virus infection.

In the case of this clonotype: A clone one base away is much larger, so this may be a read error. This chain connects TRBV6-5 to TRBJ2-1, with 7 bases fitting TRBD2. J gave up 6 bases and V 1 base, and 6 bases lay outside the gene matches. Germline V gene sequence: CDR1 MNHEY, CDR2 SVGAGI. The length of the CDR3 is 15 residues. CDR3 sequence reads: CASSYLAGASNEQFF. The CDR3 DNA sequence: TGTGCCAGCAGTTACTTGGCGGGAGCGTCCAATGAGCAGTTCTTC.

Comment on this clonotype: Germline and junction disagree at one end, which may indicate a read error. J is TRBJ2-1 and V is TRBV5-1; D may be TRBD2 (5 bases). This CDR3 has 15 residues. Germline values: CDR1 SGHRS, CDR2 YFSETQ. CDR3 sequence (DNA): TGCGCCAGCAGCTTGGGGACTGGCGTTTACAGTGAGCAGTTCTTC. It codes for CASSLGTGVYSEQFF.

In the case of this clonotype: A junction end diverges from the germline sequence, so it may reflect a read error. This sequence joins TRBV2 and TRBJ2-4; 8 bases align to TRBD1. The CDR3 runs 12 residues. CDR1 is SNHLY, CDR2 FYNNEI, per germline. CDR3 bases: TGTCCCAGAGGGACAGGTCAAAACATTCAGTACTTC. It encodes CPRGTGQNIQYF.

As to this clonotype: A much larger clone lies one base from this, so it may be a read error. The chain carries TRBV12-3 or TRBV12-4 and TRBJ2-1; 12 nucleotides agree with TRBD2. The CDR3 contains 16 residues. CDR3 residues: CASSRTSGTPYNEQLF. For the CDR3, the DNA is TGTGCCAGCAGTAGGACTAGCGGGACCCCCTACAATGAGCAGCTCTTC.

Comment on this clonotype: At one of its ends the junction is not consistent with the germline gene, which may arise from a read error. This chain joins TRBV29-1 and TRBJ2-2, with D maybe TRBD2 (5 bases). The CDR3 totals 15 residues. The germline V gene has CDR1 SQVTM and CDR2 ANQGSEA. The CDR3 region has the DNA TGCAGCGGCCGAGCGCGAGGTCAGAACACCGGGGAACTGTTTTTT. This translates into CSGRARGQNTGELFF.

The J gene is TRBJ2-3, the V gene TRBV28, with TRBD2 matching over 9 bases. The CDR3 runs to 15 residues. CDR1 and CDR2 from the germline V gene are MDHEN and SYDVKM. V was pared by 3 bases and J by 5 bases, with 6 bases of the junction left unmatched. CDR3 sequence reads: CASSFPSGNKDTQYF. DNA of the CDR3: TGTGCCAGCAGTTTCCCTAGCGGGAACAAAGATACGCAGTATTTT.